This is a list of T cell receptor beta chains from one sample in a study of T cell changes during pregnancy in multiple sclerosis. Generated by immunoSEQ multiplex PCR, the TCRdb table keeps only in-frame clones and is missing some. This table has approximately 93,000 clones, around 93% appearing once. The starting material was peripheral blood, obtained in the first trimester of pregnancy. These receptors came from a female donor in good health, enrolled as a control in a pregnancy study. Both conserved end residues are part of each CDR3. The D gene is left open where the match is weak.

j_call d_call v_call cdr3_aa
TRBJ2-7 NA TRBV7-6 CASSGGQLYEQYF
TRBJ1-1 TRBD1 TRBV5-4 CASSLSRDRGVTEAFF
TRBJ2-2 NA TRBV7-6 CASSWARVTGELFF
TRBJ2-7 NA TRBV27 CASSPTPLGEQYF
TRBJ1-5 TRBD1 TRBV7-9 CASSSGTGGNQPQHF
TRBJ1-1 TRBD1 TRBV9 CASSTSGTANTEAFF
TRBJ1-4 NA TRBV4-2 CASSPLTRTTNEKLFF
TRBJ2-2 NA TRBV5-1 CASSLGLGAHGNTGELFF
TRBJ2-5 NA TRBV14 CASSQEGGLAARGETQYF
TRBJ2-7 TRBD2 TRBV7-2 CASSSGGASYEQYF
TRBJ1-5 NA TRBV18 CASSPNSNQPQHF
TRBJ1-5 NA TRBV15 CATSRDRSNQPQHF
TRBJ2-3 NA TRBV7-6 CASSLRELPLGRYSTDTQYF
TRBJ1-6 NA TRBV9 CASSVRQENSPLHF
TRBJ2-3 TRBD1 TRBV27 CASSPGGGPSTDTQYF